Below, 27 T cell receptor beta chains from the same sample are listed, as sequenced in a study of cytomegalovirus exposure and HLA in healthy donors. The PCR ran on 60 Vbeta and 13 Jbeta primers. Assay: immunoSEQ multiplex PCR; the TCRdb copy retains only in-frame clones and omits some. The sample has 100,000 to 150,000 clones, approximately 80% seen once. Material for sequencing was PBMCs. These receptor sequences come from a man aged 18 to 30 in good health and CMV-seropositive.

This clone was detected a few times. The rearrangement links TRBV7-2 to TRBJ1-2; D gene ambiguous. Between the trimmed V and J ends, which lost 0 bases and 9 bases, there was a span of 5 bases. Germline V gene data show CDR1 as SGHTA and CDR2 as FQGNSA. There are 11 residues in the CDR3. The CDR3 region has the DNA TGTGCCAGCAGCTTAGCCGTAAGCTACACCTTC. It specifies CASSLAVSYTF.

The J gene is TRBJ2-1, the V gene TRBV2; the match to TRBD2 covers 14 bases. The CDR3 has 15 amino acids. Germline V lookup: CDR1 SNHLY, CDR2 FYNNEI. V lost 6 bases and J lost 6; bases outside the gene matches: 4. The CDR3 DNA follows: TGTGCCAGCAGGGCCGGGACTAGCGGGAGCAATGAGCAGTTCTTC. This gives the protein CASRAGTSGSNEQFF.

CDR3 bases: TGTGCCAGCAGTGCGGACAGTTTGGTCCAGCATTTT. Protein: CASSADSLVQHF. The chain links TRBV6-5 to TRBJ1-5, with D maybe TRBD1 (6 bases). Trimming pared 5 bases from V and 12 bases from J, leaving 14 bases between. Germline CDR1 MNHEY, CDR2 SVGAGI. The CDR3 contains 12 residues.

This clone has just one count. The chain employs TRBV5-8 and TRBJ2-2; the D is unclear. The CDR3 runs to 15 residues. Trimming took off 4 bases at V and 2 bases at J, with 12 bases between the two ends. Per the germline V gene, CDR1 is SGHTS and CDR2 is YDEGEE. Here the CDR3 DNA reads TGTGCCAGCAGCCCAGATGCCCCCAACACCGGGGAGCTGTTTTTT. Amino acid sequence: CASSPDAPNTGELFF.

The CDR3 DNA reads TGTGCCACCAGCTTCGACAGGGGTGGTCAGCCCCAGCATTTT. It encodes CATSFDRGGQPQHF. This chain uses TRBV15 with TRBJ1-5; 8 bases align to TRBD1. There are 14 residues in the CDR3. Germline CDR1 reads LNHNV; CDR2 reads YYDKDF (reference sequence). The ends lost 5 bases at V and 6 bases at J; junction bases unmatched: 6.

The chain is built from TRBV28 and TRBJ1-4; TRBD1 matches 9 bases. The V and J ends lost 7 bases and 8 bases, in that order; junction bases with no gene match: 5. The CDR3 extends over 13 amino acids. The germline V gene has CDR1 MDHEN and CDR2 SYDVKM. CDR3 coding DNA: TGTGCCAGCATGGGACAGGGATCCGAAAAACTGTTTTTT. Its protein is CASMGQGSEKLFF. Supplemented by reference TRBV28 and TRBJ1-4, the full variable domain reads DVKVTQSSRYLVKRTGEKVFLECVQDMDHENMFWYRQDPGLGLRLIYFSYDVKMKEKGDIPEGYSVSREKKERFSLILESASTNQTSMYLCASMGQGSEKLFFGSGTQLSVL.

This clone was counted between two and nine times. V usage is TRBV7-2 and J usage is TRBJ2-7; weak D call: TRBD1 (5 bases). Trimming removed 9 bases at V and 3 bases at J, with 21 bases between. The CDR3 is 15 residues long. Germline CDR1 reads SGHTA; CDR2 reads FQGNSA. The CDR3 spells CASRNSGATYYEQYF. Written as DNA, the CDR3 is TGTGCCAGTAGAAATTCTGGGGCCACTTACTACGAGCAGTACTTC.

V and J are TRBV6-1 and TRBJ2-7; D uncertain. Germline-derived CDR1 and CDR2 are MNHNS and SASEGT. CDR3 length: 12 amino acids. V was cut by 2 bases and J by 4 bases, with 6 bases left in between. CDR3 in DNA: TGTGCCAGCAGTGAACTGGAGTACGAGCAGTACTTC. Protein: CASSELEYEQYF.

The genes are TRBV27 and TRBJ2-7; a possible D gene is TRBD1 (8 bases). Germline CDR1 is MNHEY and CDR2 is SMNVEV (reference sequence). V dropped 1 base and J dropped 3 bases, with 16 bases sitting between them. The CDR3 loop spans 16 amino acids. CDR3 sequence (DNA): TGTGCCAGCAGTTTATTGCCGGGGGGACAGGACTACGAGCAGTACTTC. Its protein is CASSLLPGGQDYEQYF.

Turning to this clone: This sample includes further DNA sequences coding for the same CDR3. V usage is TRBV28 and J usage is TRBJ1-5; weak D call: TRBD1 (5 bases). V shed 4 bases and J shed 4 bases, with 5 bases lying between them. From germline, CDR1 is MDHEN and CDR2 SYDVKM. This CDR3 is 12 amino acids long. The DNA of the CDR3 is TGTGCCAGCAGTTCAGGGAATCAGCCCCAGCATTTT. This gives the protein CASSSGNQPQHF.

The chain has TRBV7-3 and TRBJ2-1; the D gene is possibly TRBD2 (6 bases). The V gene lost 4 bases and the J gene lost 7 bases, with 11 bases spanning the gap. The CDR3 is made up of 13 amino acids. Germline V lookup: CDR1 SGHTA, CDR2 FQGTGA. The CDR3 DNA follows: TGTGCCAGCAGCTCGGGGGTGCTGAATGAGCAGTTCTTC. It codes for CASSSGVLNEQFF.

The CDR3 loop reads CASSYGAERNTEAFF. CDR3 sequence (DNA): TGTGCCAGCAGTTACGGGGCGGAGAGGAACACTGAAGCTTTCTTT. V and J are TRBV6-5 and TRBJ1-1, with D tentatively TRBD1 (5 bases). CDR1 and CDR2 (germline): MNHEY, SVGAGI. Trimming took 2 bases from V and 1 from J, leaving 11 bases between them. This CDR3 contains 15 residues.

The gene calls are TRBV19 and TRBJ2-7, with 7 bases matching TRBD1. CDR3 size: 14 residues. Germline loops: CDR1 LNHDA, CDR2 SQIVND (reference sequence). Trimming cost V 4 bases and J 3 bases; bases outside gene matches: 6. This CDR3 is CASSTRDSNYEQYF. In nucleotides, the CDR3 is TGTGCCAGTAGTACCCGGGACAGCAACTACGAGCAGTACTTC.

The rearrangement joins TRBV7-9 to TRBJ2-7; 13 bases line up with TRBD2. The CDR3 is made up of 16 amino acids. V was clipped by 5 bases and J by 3 bases; unmatched bases: 7. The V gene's germline CDR1 is SEHNR and CDR2 FQNEAQ (reference sequence). In nucleotides, the CDR3 is TGTGCCAGCAGCCCTACTAGCGGGGGGGCACACTACGAGCAGTACTTC. It encodes CASSPTSGGAHYEQYF.

The chain carries TRBV25-1 and TRBJ2-5, with a possible D match to TRBD1 (6 bases). Germline loops: CDR1 MGHDK, CDR2 SYGVNS. CDR3 length: 16 residues. The V end was cut by 4 bases, the J end by 2 bases, with 17 bases between. The CDR3 bases are TGTGCCAGCAGTGCCTTTACAGGGACGGATCAAGAGACCCAGTACTTC. It codes for CASSAFTGTDQETQYF.

V gene TRBV10-1 combines with J gene TRBJ1-1, with D unclear. Germline V lookup: CDR1 WNHNN, CDR2 SYGVQD (reference sequence). The CDR3 sequence is 13 residues long. The V end was cut by 4 bases, the J end by 8 bases, with 14 bases between. Here the CDR3 reads CASSGGNPAEAFF. CDR3 sequence (DNA): TGCGCCAGCAGTGGAGGAAACCCAGCGGAAGCTTTCTTT.

The rearrangement links TRBV14 to TRBJ1-2; maybe TRBD1 (5 bases). Trimming cost V 2 bases and J 2 bases, with 6 bases left between them. CDR1 and CDR2 from the germline V gene are SGHDN and FVKESK. This CDR3 contains 13 residues. CDR3 in DNA: TGTGCCAGCAGCCAACAGGGAAACTATGGCTACACCTTC. Its translation is CASSQQGNYGYTF.

The gene calls are TRBV13 and TRBJ2-7, with TRBD1 matching over 10 bases. From germline, CDR1 is PRHDT and CDR2 FYEKMQ (reference sequence). CDR3 length: 16 amino acids. With V trimmed by 5 bases and J by 2 bases, 9 bases remained unmatched. In nucleotides, the CDR3 is TGTGCCAGCAGCCCCGCGGGACAGGGGATTGCCTACGAGCAGTACTTC. Amino acid sequence: CASSPAGQGIAYEQYF.

The V and J genes are TRBV9 and TRBJ2-3, with unresolved D. V was trimmed by 4 bases and J by 3 bases, leaving 9 bases between them. The CDR3 sequence is 13 residues long. The V gene's germline CDR1 is SGDLS and CDR2 YYNGEE. The CDR3 DNA follows: TGTGCCAGCAGCCCTATCCCGACAGATACGCAGTATTTT. This sequence encodes CASSPIPTDTQYF.

The rearrangement uses TRBV5-1 and TRBJ2-2; 8 positions agree with TRBD1. The V segment lost 4 bases and the J segment 7 bases; nucleotides outside the gene matches: 9. CDR1 and CDR2 from the germline V gene are SGHRS and YFSETQ. This CDR3 has 15 residues. The CDR3 DNA reads as TGCGCCAGCAGCAAACCAGGGGGCGAGGGCGGGGAGCTGTTTTTT. Amino acid sequence: CASSKPGGEGGELFF.

This chain connects TRBV7-9 to TRBJ2-3; D perhaps matches TRBD2 (6 bases). Trimming took off 7 bases at V and 1 base at J, with 12 bases between the two ends. There are 14 residues in the CDR3. Germline values: CDR1 SEHNR, CDR2 FQNEAQ (reference sequence). The CDR3 nucleotides read TGTGCCAGCAATGGGGGGTACCGCACAGATACGCAGTATTTT. Translation gives CASNGGYRTDTQYF.

V and J are TRBV6-6 and TRBJ2-2; 11 bases match TRBD1. CDR1 is MNHNY and CDR2 is SVGAGI in the germline V gene (reference sequence). The CDR3 length is 15 residues. V trimming: 2 bases; J trimming: 6 bases; junction bases outside the gene matches: 2. The CDR3 DNA reads as TGTGCCAGCAGTTACGGGACAGGGGGGTCCGGGGAGCTGTTTTTT. Amino acid sequence: CASSYGTGGSGELFF.

The J gene is TRBJ2-7, the V gene TRBV27; 7 bases agree with TRBD2. From germline, CDR1 is MNHEY and CDR2 SMNVEV (reference sequence). With 1 base clipped from V and 6 bases from J, the junction kept 6 bases outside the gene matches. This CDR3 is built from 14 residues. CDR3 in amino acids: CASSLYWGGSEQYF. The CDR3 region has the DNA TGTGCCAGCAGTTTATATTGGGGGGGGAGCGAGCAGTACTTC.

Worth noting for this clone: The junction departs from the called germline gene at one end, perhaps through a read error. This chain links TRBV7-9 with TRBJ2-7; 8 nucleotides agree with TRBD1. This CDR3 contains 15 residues. Germline V gene lookup returns CDR1 SEHNR and CDR2 FQNEAQ (reference sequence). The CDR3 sequence is CSSSLLQGASYEQYF. The CDR3 coding sequence is TGTTCCAGCAGCTTACTCCAGGGGGCTTCCTACGAGCAGTACTTC.

The rearrangement joins TRBV5-5 to TRBJ1-2; TRBD1 matches 8 bases. The V and J ends lost 4 bases and 5 bases, in that order; junction bases with no gene match: 7. From germline, CDR1 is SGHKS and CDR2 YYEKEE (reference sequence). The CDR3 spans 14 residues. Here the CDR3 reads CASSRPGQEYGYTF. DNA for the CDR3: TGTGCCAGCAGCAGACCGGGACAGGAATATGGCTACACCTTC.

This clone has just a few counts. In DNA, the CDR3 is TGTGCCAGCAGTCTGACAGGGGACCCGAGGACCCAGTACTTC. It specifies CASSLTGDPRTQYF. This chain uses TRBV28 with TRBJ2-5; 8 bases are shared with TRBD1. Germline lookup yields CDR1 MDHEN and CDR2 SYDVKM. The CDR3 is 14 residues long. The V and J ends lost 5 bases and 7 bases, in that order; junction bases with no gene match: 9.

This chain links TRBV5-1 with TRBJ2-7; 10 nucleotides agree with TRBD2. CDR3 length equals 18 residues. The V gene end was trimmed by 0 bases and the J gene end by 3 bases; junction bases not matched to a gene: 12. Germline assignment: CDR1 SGHRS and CDR2 YFSETQ. CDR3 sequence: CASSLEAGGPSTNYEQYF. CDR3 nucleotide sequence: TGCGCCAGCAGCTTGGAAGCGGGAGGGCCCTCAACCAACTACGAGCAGTACTTC.